Each of the 20 T cell receptor beta chains below was sequenced from the same sample in a study of T cell changes during pregnancy in multiple sclerosis. Produced via immunoSEQ multiplex PCR; TCRdb's table is partial and in-frame only. The top ten clones hold roughly 0.55% of a sample with some 38,000 clones, 90% of them seen once. Here the sequenced sample was CD4+ T cells from peripheral blood mononuclear cells, taken in the second trimester of pregnancy. These receptors came from a female donor with multiple sclerosis, enrolled in a pregnancy study.

Written as DNA, the CDR3 is TGTGCCAGCAGTCGTTTAGGGCGGGATGATCTAGGGAAGGGCGAGCAGTACTTC. Protein sequence: CASSRLGRDDLGKGEQYF. The chain uses TRBV5-6 and TRBJ2-7; a possible D gene is TRBD2 (6 bases). The V end lost 5 bases, the J end lost 6 bases, and 30 bases lay between the germline ends. This CDR3 spans 18 amino acids. Looked up from germline, CDR1 is SGHDT and CDR2 is YYEEEE.

The V and J genes are TRBV5-1 and TRBJ2-1, with 8 nucleotides matching TRBD2. Germline assignment: CDR1 SGHRS and CDR2 YFSETQ. The CDR3 sequence is 14 residues long. Unmatched junction bases numbered 3, after V lost 2 bases and J lost 5 bases. The CDR3 is CASSFNGRDNEQFF. The CDR3 region has the DNA TGCGCCAGCAGCTTCAACGGGAGGGACAATGAGCAGTTCTTC.

J is TRBJ2-2 and V is TRBV14; 15 bases match TRBD2. With V trimmed by 3 bases and J by 6 bases, 8 bases remained unmatched. The CDR3 spans 18 residues. The germline V gene has CDR1 SGHDN and CDR2 FVKESK. The CDR3 is CASSHSGLAGGMAGELFF. The CDR3 DNA reads TGTGCCAGCAGCCACTCGGGACTAGCGGGAGGAATGGCCGGGGAGCTGTTTTTT.

The chain uses TRBV7-6 and TRBJ1-2; TRBD1 aligns across 8 bases. Germline CDR1 SGHVS, CDR2 FNYEAQ. The CDR3 is 13 residues long. Losses at the gene ends were 5 bases for V and 5 bases for J; bases not matched to a gene: 4. The CDR3 region has the DNA TGTGCCAGCAGCCCAGGGGGCGTGTATGGCTACACCTTC. Amino acids: CASSPGGVYGYTF.

This chain joins TRBV7-6 and TRBJ2-5, with D perhaps TRBD1 (5 bases). CDR3 length: 13 amino acids. Germline lookup yields CDR1 SGHVS and CDR2 FNYEAQ. The V end was cut by 8 bases, the J end by 5 bases, with 15 bases between. The CDR3 coding sequence is TGTGCCAGCCGAAATCCTTACAGGGAGACCCAGTACTTC. Translated, it gives CASRNPYRETQYF.

The V call is TRBV18, the J call TRBJ2-6, with D possibly being TRBD1 (5 bases). CDR1 and CDR2 (germline): KGHSH, LQKENI. V was trimmed by 2 bases and J by 0 bases, leaving 14 bases between them. CDR3 size: 18 residues. The CDR3 loop reads CASSPGEGVRSGANVLTF. The CDR3 bases are TGTGCCAGCTCACCAGGCGAAGGGGTTCGCTCTGGGGCCAACGTCCTGACTTTC.

This chain joins TRBV2 and TRBJ1-4; D is possibly TRBD1 (5 bases). This CDR3 has 15 residues. V shed 8 bases and J shed 0 bases, with 13 bases lying between them. CDR1 SNHLY and CDR2 FYNNEI come from the germline V gene. CDR3 protein: CASRTYGSTNEKLFF. CDR3 coding DNA: TGTGCCAGCCGGACATATGGTTCAACTAATGAAAAACTGTTTTTT.

By sample fraction, this clone is medium-sized. The chain combines TRBV6-4 with TRBJ2-7; D is undetermined. Germline CDR1 reads MRHNA; CDR2 reads SNTAGT. The CDR3 has 17 residues. V lost 2 bases, J lost 4 bases, and 21 bases lay in between. The CDR3 nucleotides read TGTGCCAGCAGTGACCCTCGGTGGGCAGGCCCGATGTACGAGCAGTACTTC. Translation: CASSDPRWAGPMYEQYF.

J is TRBJ2-1 and V is TRBV5-8, with D possibly being TRBD2 (6 bases). Germline loops: CDR1 SGHTS, CDR2 YDEGEE. The CDR3 covers 14 residues. Trimming shortened V by 5 bases and J by 4 bases, and 13 bases separated the two germline ends. In nucleotides, the CDR3 is TGTGCCAGCAGTCTCGGGGGACTTTACAATGAGCAGTTCTTC. Translation gives CASSLGGLYNEQFF.

V gene TRBV18 combines with J gene TRBJ2-1, with a possible D match to TRBD2 (5 bases). V lost 2 bases and J lost 10, with 9 bases in between. Per the germline V gene, CDR1 is KGHSH and CDR2 is LQKENI. The CDR3 totals 12 residues. The CDR3 region is CASSPSREEQFF. For the CDR3, the DNA is TGTGCCAGCTCACCATCAAGGGAGGAGCAGTTCTTC.

J is TRBJ1-1 and V is TRBV11-2; D is ambiguous. CDR3 length equals 15 residues. Germline CDR1 and CDR2: SGHAT and FQNNGV. V gave up 3 bases and J gave up 0 bases, with 11 bases separating them. CDR3 sequence (DNA): TGTGCCAGCAGCTTGCGTATAGCTGTGAACACTGAAGCTTTCTTT. As protein: CASSLRIAVNTEAFF.

This chain links TRBV5-1 with TRBJ2-3, with 7 bases lining up with TRBD2. This CDR3 is built from 16 residues. V gave up 0 bases and J gave up 1 base; unmatched junction bases: 5. The germline gives CDR1 SGHRS, CDR2 YFSETQ. The CDR3 protein is CASSLAWDYGTDTQYF. CDR3 in DNA: TGCGCCAGCAGCTTGGCATGGGACTACGGCACAGATACGCAGTATTTT.

The chain combines TRBV27 with TRBJ1-6; 10 bases are shared with TRBD1. CDR1 is MNHEY and CDR2 is SMNVEV in the germline V gene (reference sequence). V lost 3 bases and J lost 9; bases outside the gene matches: 8. This CDR3 is built from 16 residues. The CDR3: CASSFQPGQGISPLHF. The CDR3 coding sequence is TGTGCCAGCAGTTTTCAACCGGGACAGGGGATTTCACCCCTCCACTTT.

The V call is TRBV11-3, the J call TRBJ2-1; 7 bases match TRBD2. J gave up 10 bases and V 0 bases, and 3 bases lay outside the gene matches. This CDR3 comprises 13 residues. In germline, CDR1 is SGHNT, CDR2 YENEEA. The CDR3 sequence is CASSLEPGGEQFF. CDR3 in DNA: TGTGCCAGCAGCTTAGAACCCGGGGGGGAGCAGTTCTTC.

CDR3 in DNA: TGTGCCAGCAGCCGGACTAGCGGGACACAGGATGAGCAGTTCTTC. Translated, it gives CASSRTSGTQDEQFF. J is TRBJ2-1 and V is TRBV7-3; TRBD2 aligns across 12 bases. The V segment lost 5 bases and the J segment 8 bases; nucleotides outside the gene matches: 7. Germline CDR1 is SGHTA and CDR2 is FQGTGA. The CDR3 runs to 15 residues. The entire variable domain, with the rest obtained from reference TRBV7-3 and TRBJ2-1, is as follows: GAGVSQTPSNKVTEKGKYVELRCDPISGHTALYWYRQSLGQGPEFLIYFQGTGAADDSGLPNDRFFAVRPEGSVSTLKIQRTERGDSAVYLCASSRTSGTQDEQFFGPGTRLTVL.

The chain combines TRBV7-2 with TRBJ2-7, with D perhaps TRBD2 (5 bases). Trimming took off 5 bases at V and 3 bases at J, with 14 bases between the two ends. The CDR3 is 14 amino acids. The germline CDR1 and CDR2 sequences are SGHTA and FQGNSA. The CDR3 here is CASSPIGNIYEQYF. Written as DNA, the CDR3 is TGTGCCAGCAGCCCTATCGGGAACATCTACGAGCAGTACTTC. The entire variable domain, with the rest obtained from reference TRBV7-2 and TRBJ2-7, is as follows: GAGVSQSPSNKVTEKGKDVELRCDPISGHTALYWYRQSLGQGLEFLIYFQGNSAPDKSGLPSDRFSAERTGGSVSTLTIQRTQQEDSAVYLCASSPIGNIYEQYFGPGTRLTVT.

The chain links TRBV6-6 to TRBJ1-1; the D gene is possibly TRBD1 (6 bases). The V gene lost 10 bases and the J gene lost 6 bases, with 12 bases spanning the gap. The CDR3 totals 11 residues. Germline values: CDR1 MNHNY, CDR2 SVGAGI (reference sequence). The CDR3 sequence: CATGEGAEAFF. The CDR3 nucleotides are TGTGCCACTGGGGAGGGGGCTGAAGCTTTCTTT.

This rearrangement joins TRBV18 to TRBJ2-1; D unclear. Germline values: CDR1 KGHSH, CDR2 LQKENI. Trimming took 3 bases from V and 3 from J, leaving 15 bases between them. The CDR3 is made up of 16 amino acids. The CDR3, as DNA: TGTGCCAGCTCACCTCGTGCAGCGACCCTCTACAATGAGCAGTTCTTC. Its protein product is CASSPRAATLYNEQFF.

The genes are TRBV11-3 and TRBJ1-1, with D unclear. From germline, CDR1 is SGHNT and CDR2 YENEEA. V lost 5 bases and J 1 base, leaving 8 bases between the germline ends. The CDR3 has 13 amino acids. The CDR3 DNA reads as TGTGCCAGCAGCCCCGTTAAGAACACTGAAGCTTTCTTT. Its translation: CASSPVKNTEAFF.

J is TRBJ2-2 and V is TRBV7-3; D may be TRBD2 (6 bases). V gave up 5 bases and J gave up 5 bases, with 12 bases separating them. Germline lookup yields CDR1 SGHTA and CDR2 FQGTGA. The CDR3 consists of 14 residues. Written as DNA, the CDR3 is TGTGCCAGCAGCCGGGACGGAGGGACCGGGGAGCTGTTTTTT. It is translated as CASSRDGGTGELFF.